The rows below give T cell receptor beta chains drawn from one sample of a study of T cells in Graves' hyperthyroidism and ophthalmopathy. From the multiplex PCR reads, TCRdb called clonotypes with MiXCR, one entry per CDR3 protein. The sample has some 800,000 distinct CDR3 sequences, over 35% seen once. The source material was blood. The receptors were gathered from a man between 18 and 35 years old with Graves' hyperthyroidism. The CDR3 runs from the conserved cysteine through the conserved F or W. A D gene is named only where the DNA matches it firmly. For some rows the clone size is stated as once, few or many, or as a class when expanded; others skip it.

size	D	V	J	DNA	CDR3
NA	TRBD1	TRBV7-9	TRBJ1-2	TGTGCCAGCAGCCAAACAGGGGGCAACTATGGCTACACCTTC	CASSQTGGNYGYTF
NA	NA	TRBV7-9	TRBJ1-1	TGTGCCAACAGCCGCAGTCAGGGGCTCTCAACGGGGACTGAAGCTTTCTTT	CANSRSQGLSTGTEAFF
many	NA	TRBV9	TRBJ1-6	TGTGCCAGCAGCGTCGGGCAGGGAGTGGGTTCACCCCTCCACTTT	CASSVGQGVGSPLHF
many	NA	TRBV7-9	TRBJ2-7	TGTGCTGTGGGCAGGCCTTACGAGCAGTACTTC	CAVGRPYEQYF
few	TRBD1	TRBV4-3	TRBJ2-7	TGCGCCAGCAGCCAAGCACAGGGGTGGGAGCAGTACTTC	CASSQAQGWEQYF
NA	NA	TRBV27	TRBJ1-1	TGTGCCAGCAGTTCGACCGGTGGGGGAGGGACTGAAGCTTTCTTT	CASSSTGGGGTEAFF
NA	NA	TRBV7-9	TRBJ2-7	TGTGCCAGCAGCCCCGAGGAGGGTATGGGGACCACCTACGAGCAGTACTTC	CASSPEEGMGTTYEQYF
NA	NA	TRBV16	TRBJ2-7	TGTGCCAGCAGCCCCGAATGGCAGGGGCCCCCTTACGAGCAGTACTTC	CASSPEWQGPPYEQYF
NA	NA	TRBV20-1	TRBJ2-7	TGCAGTGCTCGATTACTAGCCCAGAACGAGCAGTACTTC	CSARLLAQNEQYF
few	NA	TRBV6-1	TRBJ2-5	TGTGCCAGCAGACCACGATGGGAGACCCAGTACTTC	CASRPRWETQYF
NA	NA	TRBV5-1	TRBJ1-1	TGCGCCAGCAGCTTCAGGGAGGGGACTGAAGCTTTCTTT	CASSFREGTEAFF